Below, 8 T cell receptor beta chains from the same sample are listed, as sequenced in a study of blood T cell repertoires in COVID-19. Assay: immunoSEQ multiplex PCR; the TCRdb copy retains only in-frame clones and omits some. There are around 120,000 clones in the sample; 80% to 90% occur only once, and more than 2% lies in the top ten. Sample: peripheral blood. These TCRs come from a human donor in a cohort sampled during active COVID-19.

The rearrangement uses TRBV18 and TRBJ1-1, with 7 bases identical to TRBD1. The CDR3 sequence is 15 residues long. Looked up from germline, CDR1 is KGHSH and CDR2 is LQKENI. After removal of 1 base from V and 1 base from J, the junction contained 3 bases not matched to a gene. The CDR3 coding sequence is TGTGCCAGCTCACCACAGGGACAGCCGAACACTGAAGCTTTCTTT. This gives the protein CASSPQGQPNTEAFF. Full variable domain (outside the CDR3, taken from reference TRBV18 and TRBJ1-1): NAGVMQNPRHLVRRRGQEARLRCSPMKGHSHVYWYRQLPEEGLKFMVYLQKENIIDESGMPKERFSAEFPKEGPSILRIQQVVRGDSAAYFCASSPQGQPNTEAFFGQGTRLTVV.

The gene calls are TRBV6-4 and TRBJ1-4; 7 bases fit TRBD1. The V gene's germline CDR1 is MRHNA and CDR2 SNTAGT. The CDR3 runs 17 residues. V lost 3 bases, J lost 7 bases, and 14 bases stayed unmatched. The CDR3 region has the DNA TGTGCCAGCAGTGATAAACCTCGACAGGGATTTATTGAAAAACTGTTTTTT. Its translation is CASSDKPRQGFIEKLFF.

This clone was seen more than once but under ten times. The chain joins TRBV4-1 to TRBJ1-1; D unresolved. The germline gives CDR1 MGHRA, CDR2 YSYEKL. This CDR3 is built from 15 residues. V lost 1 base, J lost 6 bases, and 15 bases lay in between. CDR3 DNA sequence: TGCGCCAGCAGCCAAGGTCAGGCCTTTTCGGCTGAAGCTTTCTTT. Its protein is CASSQGQAFSAEAFF.

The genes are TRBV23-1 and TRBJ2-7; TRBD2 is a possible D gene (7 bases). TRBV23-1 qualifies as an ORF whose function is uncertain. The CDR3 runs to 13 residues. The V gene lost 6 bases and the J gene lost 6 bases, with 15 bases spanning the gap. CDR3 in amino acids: CASSAQRGGEQYF. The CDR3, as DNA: TGCGCCAGCAGCGCGCAGAGGGGGGGCGAGCAGTACTTC.

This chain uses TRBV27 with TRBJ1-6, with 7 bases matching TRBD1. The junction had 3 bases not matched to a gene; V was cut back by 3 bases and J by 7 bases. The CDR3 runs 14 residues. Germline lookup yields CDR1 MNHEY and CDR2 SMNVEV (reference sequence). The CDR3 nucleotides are TGTGCCAGCAGTTTCACAGGGGAGAATTCACCCCTCCACTTT. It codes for CASSFTGENSPLHF.

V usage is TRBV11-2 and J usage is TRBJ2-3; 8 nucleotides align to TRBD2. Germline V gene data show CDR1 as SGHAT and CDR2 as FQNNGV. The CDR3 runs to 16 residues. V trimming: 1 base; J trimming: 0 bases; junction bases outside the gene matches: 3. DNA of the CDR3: TGTGCCAGCAGCTTAGTAGCGGGGCTAAGCACAGATACGCAGTATTTT. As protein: CASSLVAGLSTDTQYF.

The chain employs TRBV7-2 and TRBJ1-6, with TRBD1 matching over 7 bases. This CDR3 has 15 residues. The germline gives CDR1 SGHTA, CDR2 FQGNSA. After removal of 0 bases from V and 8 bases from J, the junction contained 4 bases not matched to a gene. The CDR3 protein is CASSLAGTEDSPLHF. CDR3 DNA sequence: TGTGCCAGCAGCTTAGCCGGGACAGAAGATTCACCCCTCCACTTT.

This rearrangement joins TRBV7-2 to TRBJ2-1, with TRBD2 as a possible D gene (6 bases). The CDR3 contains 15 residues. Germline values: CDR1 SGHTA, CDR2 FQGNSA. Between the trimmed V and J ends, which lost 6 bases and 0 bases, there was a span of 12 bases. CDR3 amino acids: CASSLAFSSYNEQFF. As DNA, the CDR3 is TGTGCCAGCAGTCTAGCGTTTAGCTCCTACAATGAGCAGTTCTTC. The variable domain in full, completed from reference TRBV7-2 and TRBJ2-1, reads GAGVSQSPSNKVTEKGKDVELRCDPISGHTALYWYRQSLGQGLEFLIYFQGNSAPDKSGLPSDRFSAERTGGSVSTLTIQRTQQEDSAVYLCASSLAFSSYNEQFFGPGTRLTVL.